The 3 T cell receptor beta chains below come from one sample, sequenced in a study of cytomegalovirus exposure and HLA in healthy donors. PCR primers comprised 60 Vbeta and 13 Jbeta primers. Sequenced by immunoSEQ multiplex PCR; TCRdb stores in-frame clones only, minus some. The table lists 150,000 or so clones, over 70% of them singletons. Sequenced sample: PBMCs. These receptors came from a woman younger than 45 in good health and CMV-seronegative.

The chain links TRBV5-1 to TRBJ1-2; 9 bases match TRBD1. CDR3 length equals 15 residues. The V gene end was trimmed by 0 bases and the J gene end by 2 bases; junction bases not matched to a gene: 2. Germline CDR1 and CDR2: SGHRS and YFSETQ. The DNA of the CDR3 is TGCGCCAGCAGCTTGGGGACAGGGGACAACTATGGCTACACCTTC. Its protein is CASSLGTGDNYGYTF.

This clone was seen at least ten times. This chain connects TRBV13 to TRBJ2-7; the D gene is possibly TRBD1 (6 bases). Germline V gene lookup returns CDR1 PRHDT and CDR2 FYEKMQ (reference sequence). The CDR3 consists of 15 residues. V gave up 5 bases and J gave up 2 bases, with 16 bases separating them. CDR3 amino acids: CASSRSRQGTYEQYF. CDR3 DNA: TGTGCCAGCAGCAGATCCCGGCAGGGGACCTACGAGCAGTACTTC.

Here the CDR3 DNA reads TGTGCCAGCAGCCAACGTGAGGGGGGACAGGCTCTCAATGAGCAGTTCTTC. It is translated as CASSQREGGQALNEQFF. The chain couples TRBV14 to TRBJ2-1; 8 nucleotides agree with TRBD1. This CDR3 has 17 amino acids. Germline CDR1 and CDR2: SGHDN and FVKESK. V lost 2 bases, J lost 6 bases, and 12 bases stayed unmatched.